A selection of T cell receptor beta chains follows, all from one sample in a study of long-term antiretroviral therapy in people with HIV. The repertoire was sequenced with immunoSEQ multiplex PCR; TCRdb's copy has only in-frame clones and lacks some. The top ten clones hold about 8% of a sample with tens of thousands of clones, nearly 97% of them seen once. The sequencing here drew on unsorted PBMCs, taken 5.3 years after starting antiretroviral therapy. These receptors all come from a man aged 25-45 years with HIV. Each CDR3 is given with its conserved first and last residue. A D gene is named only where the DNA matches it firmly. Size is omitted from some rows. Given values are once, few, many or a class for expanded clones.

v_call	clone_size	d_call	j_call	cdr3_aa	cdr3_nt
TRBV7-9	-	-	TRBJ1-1	CASSSDGNTEAFF	TGTGCCAGCAGCTCGGACGGGAACACTGAAGCTTTCTTT
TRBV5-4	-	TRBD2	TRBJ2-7	CASSPRGVGYEQYF	TGTGCCAGCAGCCCACGGGGGGTCGGCTACGAGCAGTACTTC
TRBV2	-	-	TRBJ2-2	CASRGRGGTGELFF	TGTGCCAGCAGGGGCCGGGGAGGCACCGGGGAGCTGTTTTTT
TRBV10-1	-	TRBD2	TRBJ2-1	CASRPGLAGGPDEQFF	TGCGCCAGCAGACCGGGACTAGCGGGAGGGCCAGATGAGCAGTTCTTC
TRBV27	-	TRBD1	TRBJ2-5	CASSRRQGKETQYF	TGTGCCAGCAGCCGTCGACAGGGGAAAGAGACCCAGTACTTC
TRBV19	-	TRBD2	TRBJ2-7	CASSMSGGGYEQYF	TGTGCCAGTAGTATGTCGGGAGGGGGCTACGAGCAGTACTTC
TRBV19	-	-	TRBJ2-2	CASRGGAGLSTGELFF	TGTGCCAGTAGGGGGGGTGCAGGGTTGAGTACCGGGGAGCTGTTTTTT
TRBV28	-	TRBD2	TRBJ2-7	CASRSQRDRGHF	TGTGCCAGCAGAAGCCAGCGGGACCGGGGCCACTTC
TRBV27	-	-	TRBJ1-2	CASSSYDMGLGYTF	TGTGCCAGCAGTTCATACGACATGGGGTTAGGCTACACCTTC
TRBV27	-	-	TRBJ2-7	CASAATTSYEQYF	TGTGCCAGCGCCGCGACAACCTCCTACGAGCAGTACTTC
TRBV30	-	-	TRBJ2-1	CAWSVLTNEQFF	TGTGCCTGGAGTGTACTCACCAATGAGCAGTTCTTC
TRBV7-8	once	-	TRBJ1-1	CASSLATYEAFF	TGTGCCAGCAGCTTAGCCACTTATGAAGCTTTCTTT
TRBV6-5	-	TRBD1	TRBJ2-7	CASSYHGTGTYEQYF	TGTGCCAGCAGTTACCACGGGACAGGGACCTACGAGCAGTACTTC
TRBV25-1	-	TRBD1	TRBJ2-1	CASISDGQTGGREQFF	TGTGCCAGCATCAGTGATGGGCAGACAGGGGGGCGTGAGCAGTTCTTC
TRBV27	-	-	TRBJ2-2	CASSLYPGELFF	TGTGCCAGCAGTTTATACCCCGGGGAGCTGTTTTTT
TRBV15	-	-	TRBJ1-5	CATSGDNSNQPQHF	TGTGCCACCAGCGGGGACAATAGCAATCAGCCCCAGCATTTT
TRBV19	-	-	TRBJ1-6	CASSNYRVIYNSPLHF	TGTGCCAGTAGTAACTACAGGGTTATCTATAATTCACCCCTCCACTTT
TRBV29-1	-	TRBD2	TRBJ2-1	CSVVRIPLAVNDNEQFF	TGCAGCGTTGTAAGGATTCCACTAGCGGTTAACGACAATGAGCAGTTCTTC
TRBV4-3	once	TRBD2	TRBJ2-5	CASSQGTSGDRWETQYF	TGCGCCAGCAGCCAAGGGACTAGCGGGGACAGGTGGGAGACCCAGTACTTC
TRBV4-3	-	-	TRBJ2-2	CAAGRANTGELFF	TGCGCTGCCGGTAGGGCGAACACCGGGGAGCTGTTTTTT
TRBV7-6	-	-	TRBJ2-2	CASSLGREGELFF	TGTGCCAGCAGCTTAGGGAGAGAGGGGGAGCTGTTTTTT
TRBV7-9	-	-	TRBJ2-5	CASSPAVSTQYF	TGTGCCAGCAGCCCCGCGGTGTCGACCCAGTACTTC
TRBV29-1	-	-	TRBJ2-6	CSVERIAVPPGANVLTF	TGCAGCGTTGAGAGGATAGCGGTACCCCCTGGGGCCAACGTCCTGACTTTC
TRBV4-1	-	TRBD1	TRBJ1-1	CASRPDRVNTEAFF	TGCGCCAGCAGACCGGACAGGGTGAACACTGAAGCTTTCTTT
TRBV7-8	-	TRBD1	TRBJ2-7	CASSLPRQGASYEQYF	TGTGCCAGCAGCTTACCGAGACAGGGGGCTTCCTACGAGCAGTACTTC
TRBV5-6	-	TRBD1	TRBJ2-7	CASSPYRGEQYF	TGTGCCAGCAGCCCATACAGGGGCGAGCAGTACTTC
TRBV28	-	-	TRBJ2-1	CASRSGYNEQFF	TGTGCCAGCAGGTCAGGATACAATGAGCAGTTCTTC
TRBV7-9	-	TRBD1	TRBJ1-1	CASTQIGRGDTEAFF	TGTGCCAGCACCCAAATTGGCAGGGGGGACACTGAAGCTTTCTTT
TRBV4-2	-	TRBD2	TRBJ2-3	CASSRKLAGGRGDTQYF	TGTGCCAGCAGCCGCAAACTAGCGGGGGGGCGTGGAGATACGCAGTATTTT
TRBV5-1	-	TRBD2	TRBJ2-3	CASSLGTSGGALDTQYF	TGCGCCAGCAGCTTAGGGACTAGCGGGGGGGCCTTGGATACGCAGTATTTT
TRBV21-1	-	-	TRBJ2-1	CASRTGQGAWEQFF	TGTGCCAGCAGGACGGGACAGGGGGCGTGGGAGCAGTTCTTC
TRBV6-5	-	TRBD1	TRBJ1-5	CASSYGTDPAF	TGTGCCAGCAGTTACGGGACAGACCCGGCATTT
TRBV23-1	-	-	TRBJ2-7	CASSLGTSEQYF	TGCGCCAGCAGTCTGGGTACCAGCGAGCAGTACTTC
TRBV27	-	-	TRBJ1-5	CASSWSSYQPQHF	TGTGCCAGCAGTTGGAGCAGCTATCAGCCCCAGCATTTT
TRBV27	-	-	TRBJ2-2	CASSYLGPGYTGELFF	TGTGCCAGCAGTTATCTAGGGCCAGGCTACACCGGGGAGCTGTTTTTT
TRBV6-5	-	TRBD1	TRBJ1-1	CASKPGDRGETEAFF	TGTGCCAGCAAACCAGGGGACAGGGGTGAAACTGAAGCTTTCTTT
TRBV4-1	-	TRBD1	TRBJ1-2	CASSLRPGTVVYGYTF	TGCGCCAGCAGCCTAAGACCCGGGACAGTAGTCTATGGCTACACCTTC
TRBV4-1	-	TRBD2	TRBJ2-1	CASSLPGGGTSGSRSSYNEQFF	TGCGCCAGCAGCCTCCCTGGAGGTGGGACTAGCGGGAGCCGGAGCTCCTACAATGAGCAGTTCTTC
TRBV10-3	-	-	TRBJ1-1	CAISGVQGMVTEAFF	TGTGCCATCAGTGGGGTACAGGGCATGGTAACTGAAGCTTTCTTT
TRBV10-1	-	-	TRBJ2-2	CASTSRVETGELFF	TGCGCCAGCACTTCACGGGTTGAAACCGGGGAGCTGTTTTTT
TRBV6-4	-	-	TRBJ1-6	CASSGGERSPLHF	TGTGCCAGCAGTGGAGGGGAGCGTTCACCCCTCCACTTT
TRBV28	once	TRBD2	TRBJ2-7	CATQRSAGEYEQYF	TGTGCCACCCAAAGGTCAGCGGGAGAGTACGAGCAGTACTTC
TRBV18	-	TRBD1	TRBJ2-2	CASSLSTTGTGTTGELFF	TGTGCCAGCTCACTATCCACCACCGGGACAGGGACAACCGGGGAGCTGTTTTTT
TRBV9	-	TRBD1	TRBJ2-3	CASSVEGTGLTDTQYF	TGTGCCAGCAGCGTAGAAGGGACAGGGCTCACAGATACGCAGTATTTT